The 20 T cell receptor beta chains presented below share a single source sample, sequenced in a study of blood T cell repertoires in COVID-19. Measured with immunoSEQ multiplex PCR; TCRdb has only the in-frame clones, and not every one. The sample records approximately 120,000 clones, just under 90% being singletons. The sample taken for sequencing was peripheral blood. These receptors originate from a human donor in a cohort sampled during active COVID-19.

The chain joins TRBV5-1 to TRBJ2-2; 11 bases fit TRBD2. This CDR3 region has 19 residues. V shed 3 bases, J shed 7 bases, and the junction held 17 bases outside the gene matches. In germline, CDR1 is SGHRS, CDR2 YFSETQ. The CDR3 reads CASSSADLAGGPLGGELFF. The CDR3 DNA sequence: TGCGCCAGCAGCTCCGCTGATCTAGCGGGGGGCCCACTGGGCGGGGAGCTGTTTTTT.

The V call is TRBV6-5, the J call TRBJ1-1; D call uncertain. The germline V gene has CDR1 MNHEY and CDR2 SVGAGI. Deletions cut 11 bases from V and 0 bases from J, with 13 bases between. The CDR3 sequence is 13 residues long. The CDR3 DNA sequence: TGTGCCGCGCGAAGGCGGATGAACACTGAAGCTTTCTTT. Protein product: CAARRRMNTEAFF.

This chain connects TRBV19 to TRBJ2-7; 7 nucleotides align to TRBD1. Germline-derived CDR1 and CDR2 are LNHDA and SQIVND (reference sequence). V was pared by 4 bases and J by 3 bases, with 18 bases of the junction left unmatched. This CDR3 is 18 amino acids long. The CDR3 region is CASSTIGRGEQGRYEQYF. The CDR3, as DNA: TGTGCCAGTAGTACCATAGGCCGAGGGGAACAGGGGCGCTACGAGCAGTACTTC. Full variable domain (rest looked up from reference TRBV19 and TRBJ2-7): DGGITQSPKYLFRKEGQNVTLSCEQNLNHDAMYWYRQDPGQGLRLIYYSQIVNDFQKGDIAEGYSVSREKKESFPLTVTSAQKNPTAFYLCASSTIGRGEQGRYEQYFGPGTRLTVT.

The chain joins TRBV5-3 to TRBJ1-3; D unclear. TRBV5-3 is recorded as an ORF, its role being uncertain. CDR3 length: 17 residues. V was shortened by 7 bases and J by 0 bases, with 20 bases between the two germline ends. CDR3 bases: TGTGCCAGACCACGGGCGACGGGAATTAGCTCTGGAAACACCATATATTTT. Protein product: CARPRATGISSGNTIYF.

The V call is TRBV10-2, the J call TRBJ1-1; 11 nucleotides match TRBD1. The germline V gene has CDR1 WSHSY and CDR2 SAAADI. V trimming: 6 bases; J trimming: 9 bases; junction bases outside the gene matches: 3. The CDR3 is made up of 12 amino acids. CDR3 nucleotides: TGCGCCAGCAGGGGGACAGGGGGGCAAGCTTTCTTT. Translated: CASRGTGGQAFF.

CDR3 loop: CASGTGMDEQYF. The CDR3, as DNA: TGTGCCAGCGGGACAGGGATGGACGAGCAGTACTTC. The chain combines TRBV28 with TRBJ2-7; 9 nucleotides align to TRBD1. J lost 5 bases, V lost 8 bases, and 4 bases had no gene match. This CDR3 has 12 amino acids. In germline, CDR1 is MDHEN, CDR2 SYDVKM.

The V and J genes are TRBV11-2 and TRBJ1-2, with no clear D. The germline V gene has CDR1 SGHAT and CDR2 FQNNGV. V was shortened by 3 bases and J by 3 bases, with 20 bases between the two germline ends. The length of the CDR3 is 17 residues. The CDR3 region is CASSFWSPSLFHYGYTF. CDR3 sequence (DNA): TGTGCCAGCAGCTTCTGGAGCCCGAGCCTCTTTCACTATGGCTACACCTTC. Full variable domain (rest looked up from reference TRBV11-2 and TRBJ1-2): EAGVAQSPRYKIIEKRQSVAFWCNPISGHATLYWYQQILGQGPKLLIQFQNNGVVDDSQLPKDRFSAERLKGVDSTLKIQPAKLEDSAVYLCASSFWSPSLFHYGYTFGSGTRLTVV.

This chain uses TRBV9 with TRBJ2-2; no definite D call. The CDR3 is made up of 13 amino acids. V dropped 5 bases and J dropped 0 bases, with 5 bases sitting between them. Germline CDR1 is SGDLS and CDR2 is YYNGEE. The CDR3 bases are TGTGCCAGCAGTACTACGAACACCGGGGAGCTGTTTTTT. Translated, it gives CASSTTNTGELFF.

The chain uses TRBV18 and TRBJ2-7; a possible D gene is TRBD2 (6 bases). This CDR3 spans 16 amino acids. Germline lookup yields CDR1 KGHSH and CDR2 LQKENI. Between the trimmed V and J ends, which lost 0 bases and 4 bases, there was a span of 16 bases. The CDR3 is CASSPPGPAGWYEQYF. The DNA for the CDR3 is TGTGCCAGCTCACCACCGGGGCCGGCGGGATGGTACGAGCAGTACTTC.

This chain connects TRBV4-3 to TRBJ1-2; 9 bases align to TRBD1. Looked up from germline, CDR1 is LGHNA and CDR2 is YSLEER. Trimming removed 4 bases from V and 7 bases from J; junction bases left unmatched: 7. CDR3 size: 14 residues. In DNA form, the CDR3 reads TGCGCCAGCAGCCCCGACAGGGGGAGAAGTGGCTACACCTTC. Its protein is CASSPDRGRSGYTF.

The chain employs TRBV7-3 and TRBJ1-4; D remains unclear. Germline CDR1 SGHTA, CDR2 FQGTGA. The germline V and J ends were trimmed by 2 bases and 0 bases, with 22 bases remaining between them. This CDR3 is 20 amino acids long. CDR3 DNA sequence: TGTGCCAGCAGCTTACCAACTGGGTCACTCAAGACTGCAACTAATGAAAAACTGTTTTTT. It yields the protein CASSLPTGSLKTATNEKLFF.

The rearrangement uses TRBV5-1 and TRBJ2-7; 13 positions match TRBD2. The V and J ends lost 5 bases and 3 bases, in that order; junction bases with no gene match: 8. The CDR3 is made up of 16 amino acids. CDR1 is SGHRS and CDR2 is YFSETQ in the germline V gene. The CDR3 coding sequence is TGCGCCAGCAGTTCTGGACTAGCGGGAGTGAGCTACGAGCAGTACTTC. This encodes CASSSGLAGVSYEQYF.

This chain connects TRBV5-1 to TRBJ2-1, with 8 positions matching TRBD1. Germline CDR1 and CDR2: SGHRS and YFSETQ. The CDR3 covers 15 residues. Losses at the gene ends were 3 bases for V and 7 bases for J; bases not matched to a gene: 9. Here the CDR3 DNA reads TGCGCCAGCAGCTCTCAGGGGGCGCTGAGGAATGAGCAGTTCTTC. Its translation is CASSSQGALRNEQFF.

The rearrangement joins TRBV7-2 to TRBJ2-3; 7 positions agree with TRBD1. V was pared by 1 base and J by 2 bases, with 9 bases of the junction left unmatched. Germline V gene lookup returns CDR1 SGHTA and CDR2 FQGNSA. The CDR3 covers 17 residues. CDR3 nucleotides: TGTGCCAGCAGCTTAGAAGGGGGCAAGGCCTACACAGATACGCAGTATTTT. Residues: CASSLEGGKAYTDTQYF.

The rearrangement joins TRBV7-2 to TRBJ2-3; 12 bases fit TRBD2. CDR3 length: 17 amino acids. Germline V gives CDR1 SGHTA, CDR2 FQGNSA. V shed 4 bases and J 3 bases; nucleotides not matched to a gene: 8. The CDR3 DNA reads TGTGCCAGCAGCTCTCGACTAGCGGGAGTTCTTACAGATACGCAGTATTTT. Amino acids: CASSSRLAGVLTDTQYF.

In the case of this clone: Additional DNA sequences in this sample encode the identical CDR3. The rearrangement joins TRBV5-1 to TRBJ2-7; 7 nucleotides agree with TRBD2. Germline V gene sequence: CDR1 SGHRS, CDR2 YFSETQ. The CDR3 is 16 residues long. With V trimmed by 0 bases and J by 2 bases, 8 bases remained unmatched. CDR3 sequence reads: CASSLGGGSGAYEQYF. The CDR3 bases are TGCGCCAGCAGCTTGGGGGGGGGAAGCGGAGCCTACGAGCAGTACTTC. Full variable domain (rest looked up from reference TRBV5-1 and TRBJ2-7): KAGVTQTPRYLIKTRGQQVTLSCSPISGHRSVSWYQQTPGQGLQFLFEYFSETQRNKGNFPGRFSGRQFSNSRSEMNVSTLELGDSALYLCASSLGGGSGAYEQYFGPGTRLTVT.

The V gene is TRBV9, the J gene TRBJ1-1; D is ambiguous. V lost 0 bases, J lost 0 bases, and 9 bases lay in between. The CDR3 sequence is 15 residues long. The germline gives CDR1 SGDLS, CDR2 YYNGEE. The chain's CDR3 is CASSVGGRLNTEAFF. Here the CDR3 DNA reads TGTGCCAGCAGCGTAGGAGGGCGGTTGAACACTGAAGCTTTCTTT.

This clone was seen a single time. The genes are TRBV7-2 and TRBJ2-1; tentative D call: TRBD2 (5 bases). This CDR3 has 18 amino acids. Germline V gives CDR1 SGHTA, CDR2 FQGNSA. Trimming removed 2 bases at V and 5 bases at J, with 22 bases between. The DNA of the CDR3 is TGTGCCAGCAGCTTACACTCATTCCGGGGTAGCGCTCACAATGAGCAGTTCTTC. The encoded protein is CASSLHSFRGSAHNEQFF. The entire variable domain, with the rest obtained from reference TRBV7-2 and TRBJ2-1, is as follows: GAGVSQSPSNKVTEKGKDVELRCDPISGHTALYWYRQSLGQGLEFLIYFQGNSAPDKSGLPSDRFSAERTGGSVSTLTIQRTQQEDSAVYLCASSLHSFRGSAHNEQFFGPGTRLTVL.

The chain has TRBV11-2 and TRBJ2-7; D is uncertain. Germline CDR1 and CDR2: SGHAT and FQNNGV. The CDR3 extends over 11 amino acids. Between the trimmed V and J ends, which lost 2 bases and 3 bases, there was a span of 2 bases. The CDR3 bases are TGTGCCAGCAGCTTATACTACGAGCAGTACTTC. Translated, it gives CASSLYYEQYF. Supplemented by reference TRBV11-2 and TRBJ2-7, the full variable domain reads EAGVAQSPRYKIIEKRQSVAFWCNPISGHATLYWYQQILGQGPKLLIQFQNNGVVDDSQLPKDRFSAERLKGVDSTLKIQPAKLEDSAVYLCASSLYYEQYFGPGTRLTVT.

This chain joins TRBV4-2 and TRBJ1-1, with 8 positions matching TRBD1. The CDR3 length is 18 residues. Looked up from germline, CDR1 is LGHNA and CDR2 is YNFKEQ. Unmatched junction bases numbered 12, after V lost 0 bases and J lost 3 bases. The DNA of the CDR3 is TGTGCCAGCAGCCAAGATACAAGTTGGACAGGGCTGGACACTGAAGCTTTCTTT. It is translated as CASSQDTSWTGLDTEAFF.